The T cell receptor (beta chain) described here comes from a study of T cell responses to AZD1222 COVID-19 vaccine. Study findings and constraints: Donors in the cohort were predominantly white British and more often female, and clonal diversity was possibly underestimated. Sampling captured repertoires only after the peak T cell response. Nearly half of the spike-specific TCRs reportedly recognize variant regions that carry no mutations.

For this clone: Antigen: not known.

Sequencing used immunoSEQ multiplex PCR; TCRdb keeps in-frame clones, though not all of them. Altogether fewer than 120,000 clones are present, around 90% being singletons, with the ten largest covering about 3%. This sequence was found in an adult in good health. Sequenced here: peripheral blood, sampled on day 0 of AZD1222 vaccination.

CDR3 in DNA: TGTGCCAGTAGTACCCAGGAAGGTAGGGGGATTCCTGAAGCTTTCTTT. This encodes CASSTQEGRGIPEAFF. The chain joins TRBV19 to TRBJ1-1; weak D call: TRBD1 (6 bases). Germline V gives CDR1 LNHDA, CDR2 SQIVND (reference sequence). The CDR3 length is 16 residues. Trimming left V 4 bases short and J 6 bases short, with 21 bases between.